This T cell receptor beta chain was profiled in a study of cytomegalovirus exposure and HLA in healthy donors. Study in general: Genotyping of hundreds of donors showed that around 81% belonged to the Caucasian-associated ancestry cluster.

The study, taken as a whole, reports: Researchers left out some V segments, among them TRBV6-2 and TRBV6-3, as indistinguishable. A missense variant in DCLRE1C was later tied to TCR beta V- and J-gene trimming.

Germline assignment: CDR1 MNHEY and CDR2 SVGAGI. J was trimmed by 6 bases and V by 5 bases; bases with no gene match: 3. This CDR3 is 12 amino acids long. With respect to this clone: Its antigen remains unidentified.

Both 60 Vbeta primers and 13 Jbeta primers went into the PCR. The protocol was immunoSEQ multiplex PCR, while the TCRdb copy is restricted to in-frame clones and leaves out a portion. Among 160,000 or so clones listed, around 80% were seen once. The specimen sequenced was PBMCs. The V and J genes are TRBV6-5 and TRBJ1-1; 7 nucleotides line up with TRBD1. This TCR was sampled from a male donor in good health and CMV-seronegative. CDR3 loop: CASSHRGAEAFF. In DNA form, the CDR3 reads TGTGCCAGCAGTCACAGGGGAGCTGAAGCTTTCTTT.